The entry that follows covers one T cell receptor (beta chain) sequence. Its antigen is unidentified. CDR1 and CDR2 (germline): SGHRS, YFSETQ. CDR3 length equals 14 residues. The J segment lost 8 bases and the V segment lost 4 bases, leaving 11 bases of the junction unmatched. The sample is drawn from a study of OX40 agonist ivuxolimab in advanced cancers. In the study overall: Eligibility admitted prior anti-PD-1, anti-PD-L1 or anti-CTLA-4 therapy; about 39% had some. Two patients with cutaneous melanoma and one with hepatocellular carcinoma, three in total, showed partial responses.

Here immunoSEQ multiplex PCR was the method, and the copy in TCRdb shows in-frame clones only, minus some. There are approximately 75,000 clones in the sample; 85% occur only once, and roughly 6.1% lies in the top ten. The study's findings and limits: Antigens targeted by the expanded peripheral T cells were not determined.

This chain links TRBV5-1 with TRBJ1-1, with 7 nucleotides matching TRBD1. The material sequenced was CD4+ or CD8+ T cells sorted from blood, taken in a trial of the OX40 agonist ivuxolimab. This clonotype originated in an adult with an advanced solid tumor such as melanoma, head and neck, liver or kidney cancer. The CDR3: CASSPREVQGEAFF. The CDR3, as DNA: TGCGCCAGCAGCCCGCGGGAGGTACAGGGGGAAGCTTTCTTT.